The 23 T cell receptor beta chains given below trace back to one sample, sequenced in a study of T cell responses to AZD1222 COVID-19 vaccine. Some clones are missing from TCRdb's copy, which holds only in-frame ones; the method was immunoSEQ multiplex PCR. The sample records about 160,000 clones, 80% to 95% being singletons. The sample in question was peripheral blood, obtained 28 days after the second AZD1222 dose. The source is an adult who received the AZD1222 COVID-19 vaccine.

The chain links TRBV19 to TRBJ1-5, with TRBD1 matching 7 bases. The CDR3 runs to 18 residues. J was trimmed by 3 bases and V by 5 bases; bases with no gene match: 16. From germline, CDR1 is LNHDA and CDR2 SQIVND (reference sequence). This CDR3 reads CASSSVRGGNFYNQPQHF. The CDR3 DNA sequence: TGTGCCAGTAGTTCGGTCAGGGGGGGAAACTTTTACAATCAGCCCCAGCATTTT.

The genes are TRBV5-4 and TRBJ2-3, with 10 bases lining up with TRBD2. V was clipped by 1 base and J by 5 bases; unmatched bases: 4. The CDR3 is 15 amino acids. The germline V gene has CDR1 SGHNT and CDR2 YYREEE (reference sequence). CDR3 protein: CASSLPSGRIDTQYF. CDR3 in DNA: TGTGCCAGCAGCTTGCCTAGCGGGAGAATAGATACGCAGTATTTT.

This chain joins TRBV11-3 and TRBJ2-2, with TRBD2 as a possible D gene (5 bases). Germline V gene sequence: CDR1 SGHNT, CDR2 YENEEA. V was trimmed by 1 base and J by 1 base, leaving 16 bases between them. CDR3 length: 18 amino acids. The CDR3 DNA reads TGTGCCAGCAGCTTAGGAGGTAGGCCGGGAAAGAACACCGGGGAGCTGTTTTTT. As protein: CASSLGGRPGKNTGELFF. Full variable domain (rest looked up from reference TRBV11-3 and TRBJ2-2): EAGVVQSPRYKIIEKKQPVAFWCNPISGHNTLYWYLQNLGQGPELLIRYENEEAVDDSQLPKDRFSAERLKGVDSTLKIQPAELGDSAVYLCASSLGGRPGKNTGELFFGEGSRLTVL.

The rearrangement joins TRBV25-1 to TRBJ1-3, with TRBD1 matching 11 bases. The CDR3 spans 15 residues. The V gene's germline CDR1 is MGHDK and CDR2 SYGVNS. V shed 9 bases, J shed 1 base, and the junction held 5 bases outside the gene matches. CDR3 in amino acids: CASTGTGGSGNTIYF. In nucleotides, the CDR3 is TGTGCCAGTACCGGGACAGGGGGATCTGGAAACACCATATATTTT.

The CDR3, as DNA: TGCGCCAGCAGTGGGGGGCGCGTCAATGAGCAGTTCTTC. The encoded protein is CASSGGRVNEQFF. The chain uses TRBV5-1 and TRBJ2-1; perhaps D is TRBD1 or TRBD2 (6 bases each). V shed 5 bases and J shed 6 bases, with 12 bases lying between them. This CDR3 spans 13 amino acids. The germline V gene encodes CDR1 SGHRS and CDR2 YFSETQ.

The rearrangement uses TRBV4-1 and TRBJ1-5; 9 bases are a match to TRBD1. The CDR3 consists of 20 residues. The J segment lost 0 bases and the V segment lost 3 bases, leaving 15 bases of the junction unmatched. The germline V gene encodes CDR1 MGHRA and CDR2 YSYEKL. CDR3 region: CASSQGQGRGLAYSNQPQHF. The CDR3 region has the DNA TGCGCCAGCAGCCAGGGACAGGGAAGGGGCCTCGCTTATAGCAATCAGCCCCAGCATTTT.

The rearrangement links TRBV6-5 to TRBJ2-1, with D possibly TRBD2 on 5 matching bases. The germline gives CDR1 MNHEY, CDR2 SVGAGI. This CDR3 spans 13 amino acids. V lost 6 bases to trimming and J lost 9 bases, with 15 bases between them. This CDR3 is CASSQKRRGEQFF. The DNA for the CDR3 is TGTGCCAGCAGCCAGAAGCGGAGAGGTGAGCAGTTCTTC.

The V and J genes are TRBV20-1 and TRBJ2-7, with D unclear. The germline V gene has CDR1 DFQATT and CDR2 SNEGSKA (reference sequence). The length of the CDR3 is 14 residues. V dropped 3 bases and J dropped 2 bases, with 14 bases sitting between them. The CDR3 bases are TGCAGTGCTAGTCGGGCCGCCCAACCCTACGAGCAGTACTTC. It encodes CSASRAAQPYEQYF.

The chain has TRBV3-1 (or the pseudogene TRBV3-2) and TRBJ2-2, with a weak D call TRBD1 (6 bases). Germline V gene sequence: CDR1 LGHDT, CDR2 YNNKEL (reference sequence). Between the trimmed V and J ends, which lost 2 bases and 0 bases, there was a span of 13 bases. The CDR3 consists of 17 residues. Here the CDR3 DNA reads TGTGCCAGCAGCCAACCTTCGGACAGTTCGAACACCGGGGAGCTGTTTTTT. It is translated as CASSQPSDSSNTGELFF.

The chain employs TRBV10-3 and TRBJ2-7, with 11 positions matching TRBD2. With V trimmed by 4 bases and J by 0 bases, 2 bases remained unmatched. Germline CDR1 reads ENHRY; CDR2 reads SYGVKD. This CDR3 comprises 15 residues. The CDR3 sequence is CAISGGLAASYEQYF. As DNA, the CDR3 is TGTGCCATCAGTGGGGGACTAGCGGCCTCCTACGAGCAGTACTTC.

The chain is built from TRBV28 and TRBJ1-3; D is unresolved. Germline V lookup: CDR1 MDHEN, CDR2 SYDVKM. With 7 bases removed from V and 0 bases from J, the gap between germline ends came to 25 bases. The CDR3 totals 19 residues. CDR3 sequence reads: CASTQRAKDLFDSGNTIYF. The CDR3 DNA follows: TGTGCCAGCACCCAGAGGGCCAAGGACCTATTCGACTCTGGAAACACCATATATTTT.

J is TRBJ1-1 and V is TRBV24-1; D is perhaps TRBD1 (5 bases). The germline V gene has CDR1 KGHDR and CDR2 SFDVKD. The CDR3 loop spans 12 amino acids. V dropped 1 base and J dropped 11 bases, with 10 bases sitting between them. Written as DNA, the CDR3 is TGTGCCACCAGTGATTTCGGGACGAAGGCTTTCTTT. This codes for CATSDFGTKAFF.

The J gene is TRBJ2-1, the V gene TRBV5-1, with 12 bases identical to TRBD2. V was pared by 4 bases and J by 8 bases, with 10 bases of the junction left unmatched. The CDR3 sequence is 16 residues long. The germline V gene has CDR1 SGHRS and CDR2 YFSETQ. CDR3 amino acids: CASSVSLAGGVDEQFF. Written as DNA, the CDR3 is TGCGCCAGCAGCGTTTCACTAGCGGGAGGAGTGGATGAGCAGTTCTTC.

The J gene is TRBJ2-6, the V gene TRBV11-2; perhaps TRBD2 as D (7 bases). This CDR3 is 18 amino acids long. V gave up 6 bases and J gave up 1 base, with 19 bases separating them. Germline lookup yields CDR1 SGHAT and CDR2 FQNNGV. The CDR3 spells CASSVVRGRLSGANVLTF. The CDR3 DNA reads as TGTGCCAGCAGTGTCGTGCGGGGGCGCTTATCTGGGGCCAACGTCCTGACTTTC.

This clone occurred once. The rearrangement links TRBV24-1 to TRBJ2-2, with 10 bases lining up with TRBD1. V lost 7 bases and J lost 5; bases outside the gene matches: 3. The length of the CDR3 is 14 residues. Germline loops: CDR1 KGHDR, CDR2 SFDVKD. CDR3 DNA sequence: TGTGCCACCAGGATGGGACAGGGGACCGGGGAGCTGTTTTTT. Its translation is CATRMGQGTGELFF.

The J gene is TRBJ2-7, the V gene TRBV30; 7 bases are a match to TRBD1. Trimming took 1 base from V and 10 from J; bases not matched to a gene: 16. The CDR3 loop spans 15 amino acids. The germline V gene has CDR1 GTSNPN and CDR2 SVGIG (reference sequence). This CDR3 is CAWSGPGQGVDPQYF. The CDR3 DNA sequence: TGTGCCTGGAGTGGACCCGGGCAGGGGGTTGATCCCCAGTACTTC.

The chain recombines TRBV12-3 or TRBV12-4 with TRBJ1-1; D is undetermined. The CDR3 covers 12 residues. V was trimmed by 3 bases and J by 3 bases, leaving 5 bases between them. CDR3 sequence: CASSLVYTEAFF. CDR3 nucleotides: TGTGCCAGCAGTTTGGTGTACACTGAAGCTTTCTTT.

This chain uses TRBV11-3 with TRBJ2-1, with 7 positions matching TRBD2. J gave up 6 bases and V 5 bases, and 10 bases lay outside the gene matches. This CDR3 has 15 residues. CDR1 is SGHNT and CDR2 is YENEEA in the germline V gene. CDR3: CASSPLAAGPNEQFF. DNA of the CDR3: TGTGCCAGCAGCCCTCTAGCGGCAGGCCCCAATGAGCAGTTCTTC.

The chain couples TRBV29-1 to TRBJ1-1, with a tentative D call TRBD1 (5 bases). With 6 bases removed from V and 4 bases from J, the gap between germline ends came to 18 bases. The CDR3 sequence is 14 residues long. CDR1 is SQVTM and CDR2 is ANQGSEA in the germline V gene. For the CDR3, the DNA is TGCAGCGTAACTTCAATGAGACAGTCCACTGAAGCTTTCTTT. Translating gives CSVTSMRQSTEAFF.

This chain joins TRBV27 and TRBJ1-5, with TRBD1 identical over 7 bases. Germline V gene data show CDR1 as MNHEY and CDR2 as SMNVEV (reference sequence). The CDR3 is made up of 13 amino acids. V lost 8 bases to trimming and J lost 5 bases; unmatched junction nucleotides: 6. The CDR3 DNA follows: TGTGCCAGCGCTACAGGGGTTGATCAGCCCCAGCATTTT. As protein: CASATGVDQPQHF.

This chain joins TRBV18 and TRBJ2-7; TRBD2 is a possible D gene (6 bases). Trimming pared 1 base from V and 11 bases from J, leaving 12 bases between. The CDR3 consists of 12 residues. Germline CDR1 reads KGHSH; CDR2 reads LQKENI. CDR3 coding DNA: TGTGCCAGCTCACCACGGGGGGAGTTAAAGTACTTC. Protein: CASSPRGELKYF.

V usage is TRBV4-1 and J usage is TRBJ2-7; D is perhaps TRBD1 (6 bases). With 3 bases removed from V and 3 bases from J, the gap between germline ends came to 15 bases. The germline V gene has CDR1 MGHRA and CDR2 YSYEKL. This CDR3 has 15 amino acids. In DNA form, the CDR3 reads TGCGCCAGCAGCCAGGTTGGGGGACAAATCTACGAGCAGTACTTC. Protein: CASSQVGGQIYEQYF.

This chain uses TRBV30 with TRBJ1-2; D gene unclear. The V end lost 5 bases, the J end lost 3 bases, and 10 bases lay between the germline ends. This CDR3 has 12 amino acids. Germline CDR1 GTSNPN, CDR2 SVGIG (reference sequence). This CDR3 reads CAWGGFDYGYTF. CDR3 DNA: TGTGCCTGGGGCGGATTCGACTATGGCTACACCTTC.